The 27 T cell receptor beta chains in this list originate from one sample, sequenced in a study of CD8 T cells in ankylosing spondylitis. General observations from the study: Characteristic of ankylosing spondylitis blood, it appeared, was a TCR beta motif comprising several highly homologous variants.

TCRdb reprocessed the 5' RACE reads with MiXCR, giving one entry per CDR3 protein. The sample lists fewer than 550,000 distinct CDR3 sequences; about 5.7% were seen once. These TCRs are of unknown antigen specificity. The specimen sequenced was blood, either unsorted or a sorted T cell fraction (not recorded which). The receptor set was obtained from a male donor with ankylosing spondylitis.

As to this clonotype: Given a much more abundant clone one base away, this may be a read error. J is TRBJ2-7 and V is TRBV29-1, with TRBD1 matching 7 bases. Germline loops: CDR1 SQVTM, CDR2 ANQGSEA. This CDR3 spans 13 amino acids. With 6 bases clipped from V and 3 bases from J, the junction kept 8 bases outside the gene matches. This chain's CDR3 is CSVREGANYEQYF. The DNA of the CDR3 is TGCAGCGTACGAGAGGGGGCGAACTACGAGCAGTACTTC.

Notes on this clonotype: This may be a read error, as it is one base from a much larger clone. V is TRBV5-5 and J is TRBJ1-4; 7 positions agree with TRBD1. Germline values: CDR1 SGHKS, CDR2 YYEKEE (reference sequence). The CDR3 loop spans 16 amino acids. This CDR3 reads CTSSRPGTAMGEKLFF. The CDR3 region has the DNA TGTACCAGCAGCCGACCCGGGACAGCAATGGGAGAAAAACTGTTTTTT.

This clonotype has a count of ten or more. The CDR3 bases are TGTGCCAGCAGCTTTGCGGGCCGATCCTACGAGCAGTACTTC. Amino acids: CASSFAGRSYEQYF. The V and J genes are TRBV7-6 and TRBJ2-7; D may be TRBD2 (5 bases). With 3 bases removed from V and 1 base from J, the gap between germline ends came to 10 bases. Germline loops: CDR1 SGHVS, CDR2 FNYEAQ. The CDR3 spans 14 residues.

This clonotype has just a few counts. Here the CDR3 DNA reads TGTGCCAGCAGCACAGCGGGAACAGATACGCAGTATTTT. Protein product: CASSTAGTDTQYF. The chain joins TRBV7-9 to TRBJ2-3; TRBD2 agrees at 7 bases. This CDR3 is 13 amino acids long. Unmatched junction bases numbered 2, after V lost 5 bases and J lost 3 bases. From germline, CDR1 is SEHNR and CDR2 FQNEAQ (reference sequence).

This clonotype was seen at least ten times. This chain uses TRBV10-3 with TRBJ2-5, with 11 bases lining up with TRBD1. Germline loops: CDR1 ENHRY, CDR2 SYGVKD. The CDR3 consists of 15 residues. V trimming: 2 bases; J trimming: 3 bases; junction bases outside the gene matches: 2. CDR3 in DNA: TGTGCCATCAGTGAGAGGACAGGGGGCGAAGAGACCCAGTACTTC. Its protein is CAISERTGGEETQYF.

This clonotype was seen more than once but under ten times. This chain joins TRBV5-1 and TRBJ1-4; 9 bases are a match to TRBD1. CDR3 size: 15 residues. The germline V gene encodes CDR1 SGHRS and CDR2 YFSETQ. J was trimmed by 3 bases and V by 4 bases; bases with no gene match: 4. In nucleotides, the CDR3 is TGCGCCAGCAGCGTACAGGGGGCGGCTAATGAAAAACTGTTTTTT. Its translation is CASSVQGAANEKLFF.

This clonotype was picked up many times. The V gene is TRBV20-1, the J gene TRBJ1-1; D not resolved. Trimming took off 0 bases at V and 4 bases at J, with 12 bases between the two ends. Germline V CDR1 and CDR2: DFQATT, SNEGSKA (reference sequence). The CDR3 sequence is 14 residues long. The CDR3 sequence: CSARDMGWSTEAFF. Written as DNA, the CDR3 is TGCAGTGCTAGAGATATGGGTTGGAGCACTGAAGCTTTCTTT.

This clonotype was recorded many times. The V and J genes are TRBV4-2 and TRBJ2-1, with TRBD2 identical over 9 bases. The length of the CDR3 is 16 residues. Per the germline V gene, CDR1 is LGHNA and CDR2 is YNFKEQ. Trimming took 0 bases from V and 8 from J; bases not matched to a gene: 8. The CDR3 DNA reads TGTGCCAGCAGCCAAGACTTAGCGGGGGCTAGGGATGAGCAGTTCTTC. It codes for CASSQDLAGARDEQFF.

As concerns this clonotype: One base away lies a much larger clone, so this may be a sequencing read error. The chain has TRBV29-1 and TRBJ1-1; 9 bases agree with TRBD1. Germline-derived CDR1 and CDR2 are SQVTM and ANQGSEA. The CDR3 is 13 residues long. V lost 6 bases and J lost 7; bases outside the gene matches: 9. The CDR3 reads CSVLLTGGVEAFF. The CDR3, as DNA: TGCAGCGTACTCCTGACAGGGGGGGTTGAAGCTTTCTTT. Combining the CDR3 with reference TRBV29-1 and TRBJ1-1 gives the whole variable domain SAVISQKPSRDICQRGTSLTIQCQVDSQVTMMFWYRQQPGQSLTLIATANQGSEATYESGFVIDKFPISRPNLTFSTLTVSNMSPEDSSIYLCSVLLTGGVEAFFGQGTRLTVV.

This clonotype was picked up many times. The V gene is TRBV10-3, the J gene TRBJ2-7, with D possibly called TRBD1 or TRBD2 (5 bases each). This CDR3 is 14 amino acids long. The ends were cut back, 2 bases at V and 1 base at J, with 9 bases in the middle. In germline, CDR1 is ENHRY, CDR2 SYGVKD. The CDR3 reads CAISEGTVSYEQYF. The CDR3 DNA is TGTGCCATCAGTGAGGGGACGGTTTCCTACGAGCAGTACTTC.

This clonotype came up a few times. This chain joins TRBV27 and TRBJ1-4, with D perhaps matching TRBD1 (6 bases). The CDR3 covers 17 residues. V was cut by 4 bases and J by 3 bases, with 18 bases left in between. Germline loops: CDR1 MNHEY, CDR2 SMNVEV (reference sequence). DNA of the CDR3: TGTGCCAGCAGTTCCCGGGCAGGGGTTTCAGCTAATGAAAAACTGTTTTTT. This encodes CASSSRAGVSANEKLFF. The whole variable domain, filled in from reference TRBV27 and TRBJ1-4, reads EAQVTQNPRYLITVTGKKLTVTCSQNMNHEYMSWYRQDPGLGLRQIYYSMNVEVTDKGDVPEGYKVSRKEKRNFPLILESPSPNQTSLYFCASSSRAGVSANEKLFFGSGTQLSVL.

The J gene is TRBJ1-2, the V gene TRBV7-6, with 7 bases identical to TRBD1. In germline, CDR1 is SGHVS, CDR2 FNYEAQ. Unmatched junction bases numbered 3, after V lost 1 base and J lost 4 bases. The CDR3 loop spans 14 amino acids. This CDR3 reads CASSLGDSLYGYTF. Written as DNA, the CDR3 is TGTGCCAGCAGCTTAGGGGACAGCCTCTATGGCTACACCTTC.

This clonotype was recorded a few times. The chain joins TRBV29-1 to TRBJ1-2; unclear D gene. Per germline, CDR1 SQVTM and CDR2 ANQGSEA. Between the trimmed V and J ends, which lost 2 bases and 3 bases, there was a span of 10 bases. The CDR3 consists of 13 residues. CDR3 in DNA: TGCAGCGTTGAACCGTATATCGACTATGGCTACACCTTC. Encoded protein: CSVEPYIDYGYTF.

This clonotype appeared many times. The chain is built from TRBV7-2 and TRBJ1-5; 7 bases agree with TRBD1. Germline trimming cut 4 bases from V and 4 bases from J; bases unmatched to any gene: 7. The CDR3 sequence is 15 residues long. Germline V gene lookup returns CDR1 SGHTA and CDR2 FQGNSA. DNA for the CDR3: TGTGCCAGCAGCTCCGGGACAGTGAGGAATCAGCCCCAGCATTTT. This sequence encodes CASSSGTVRNQPQHF.

This clonotype was seen many times. The CDR3 nucleotides are TGTGCCAGCAGCTCAGCGACAACTAATGAAAAACTGTTTTTT. It codes for CASSSATTNEKLFF. The rearrangement uses TRBV6-2 or TRBV6-3 and TRBJ1-4, with no clear D. The CDR3 is 14 residues long. Trimming left V 6 bases short and J 0 bases short, with 8 bases between. Germline V gives CDR1 MNHEY, CDR2 SVGEGT.

This clonotype was counted only a few times. The chain joins TRBV4-1 to TRBJ2-7; D not resolved. V was trimmed by 3 bases and J by 0 bases, leaving 6 bases between them. Germline V gene lookup returns CDR1 MGHRA and CDR2 YSYEKL. The CDR3 runs to 13 residues. In nucleotides, the CDR3 is TGCGCCAGCAGCCATCCCAGCTCCTACGAGCAGTACTTC. Encoded protein: CASSHPSSYEQYF.

The sample holds many counts of this clonotype. V usage is TRBV6-5 and J usage is TRBJ1-5; 9 bases are shared with TRBD1. This CDR3 comprises 16 residues. V was pared by 4 bases and J by 2 bases, with 6 bases of the junction left unmatched. Per the germline V gene, CDR1 is MNHEY and CDR2 is SVGAGI. CDR3 amino acids: CASSSTGGIGNQPQHF. The CDR3 DNA is TGTGCCAGCAGTTCAACAGGGGGCATTGGCAATCAGCCCCAGCATTTT.

The table lists this clonotype with a few counts. This chain uses TRBV5-1 with TRBJ2-5, with TRBD2 matching over 9 bases. V shed 4 bases, J shed 5 bases, and the junction held 12 bases outside the gene matches. The CDR3 totals 16 residues. CDR1 is SGHRS, CDR2 YFSETQ, per germline. CDR3 nucleotide sequence: TGCGCCAGCAGCAGGGGACTAAGCGGGGGGTTTGAGACCCAGTACTTC. Its translation is CASSRGLSGGFETQYF.

The chain recombines TRBV19 with TRBJ1-2; tentatively, D is TRBD1 (5 bases). The V and J ends lost 5 bases and 4 bases respectively, with 14 bases between them. CDR3 size: 14 residues. From germline, CDR1 is LNHDA and CDR2 SQIVND (reference sequence). CDR3 nucleotides: TGTGCCAGTAGTTTTAACCGGGACCTCTATGGCTACACCTTC. Translation gives CASSFNRDLYGYTF.

This clonotype has ten or more counts. This rearrangement joins TRBV7-2 to TRBJ1-4; D gene ambiguous. Per germline, CDR1 SGHTA and CDR2 FQGNSA. CDR3 size: 13 residues. V dropped 2 bases and J dropped 7 bases, with 8 bases sitting between them. The CDR3 loop is CASSLMSAEKLFF. The DNA for the CDR3 is TGTGCCAGCAGCTTAATGTCAGCTGAAAAACTGTTTTTT.

At least ten counts were recorded for this clonotype. The chain employs TRBV7-2 and TRBJ2-7; 10 bases are shared with TRBD2. V was pared by 4 bases and J by 5 bases, with 5 bases of the junction left unmatched. Germline assignment: CDR1 SGHTA and CDR2 FQGNSA. This CDR3 comprises 14 residues. The CDR3 spells CASSSYSGGDEQYF. The CDR3 DNA is TGTGCCAGCAGCTCCTACAGCGGGGGGGACGAGCAGTACTTC.

This clonotype was seen repeatedly, ten times or more. The chain recombines TRBV4-2 with TRBJ2-7; D possibly corresponds to TRBD2 (6 bases). Looked up from germline, CDR1 is LGHNA and CDR2 is YNFKEQ. The CDR3 is 16 residues long. The germline V and J ends were trimmed by 0 bases and 0 bases, with 12 bases remaining between them. CDR3: CASSQDFAGSSYEQYF. The CDR3, as DNA: TGTGCCAGCAGCCAAGATTTCGCGGGAAGCTCCTACGAGCAGTACTTC.

At least ten counts were recorded for this clonotype. This sequence joins TRBV29-1 and TRBJ2-3; a weak D match, TRBD1 (6 bases). There are 13 residues in the CDR3. The germline gives CDR1 SQVTM, CDR2 ANQGSEA. The germline V and J ends were trimmed by 6 bases and 2 bases, with 12 bases remaining between them. The CDR3 sequence: CSVDRDITDTQYF. CDR3 coding DNA: TGCAGCGTCGACCGGGACATCACAGATACGCAGTATTTT.

Ten or more counts support this clonotype. The V call is TRBV7-2, the J call TRBJ2-1, with TRBD2 matching over 7 bases. This CDR3 has 14 residues. Germline V gene sequence: CDR1 SGHTA, CDR2 FQGNSA. The junction had 5 bases not matched to a gene; V was cut back by 5 bases and J by 4 bases. CDR3 in amino acids: CASSPRGLYNEQFF. In DNA, the CDR3 is TGTGCCAGCAGCCCGAGGGGACTATACAATGAGCAGTTCTTC.

The chain combines TRBV11-2 with TRBJ2-5; D perhaps matches TRBD2 (7 bases). This CDR3 spans 15 amino acids. V was shortened by 4 bases and J by 5 bases, with 17 bases between the two germline ends. CDR1 SGHAT and CDR2 FQNNGV come from the germline V gene. The CDR3 region has the DNA TGTGCCAGCAGCTCCGGGGGAGGGGGTCTCGAGACCCAGTACTTC. Amino acids: CASSSGGGGLETQYF.

At least ten counts were recorded for this clonotype. The chain links TRBV15 to TRBJ1-5; D unresolved. The V end lost 5 bases, the J end lost 6 bases, and 11 bases lay between the germline ends. CDR3 length equals 13 residues. The germline V gene has CDR1 LNHNV and CDR2 YYDKDF (reference sequence). The CDR3 nucleotides are TGTGCCACCAGCCTCCAGATTTTTCAGCCCCAGCATTTT. Translating it yields CATSLQIFQPQHF.

This clonotype was recorded many times. The chain uses TRBV7-2 and TRBJ1-3; D remains ambiguous. The CDR3 consists of 16 residues. The V and J ends lost 2 bases and 0 bases respectively, with 11 bases between them. Germline loops: CDR1 SGHTA, CDR2 FQGNSA. CDR3 bases: TGTGCCAGCAGCTTACTCGTCGGGCTCTCTGGAAACACCATATATTTT. Translated: CASSLLVGLSGNTIYF.